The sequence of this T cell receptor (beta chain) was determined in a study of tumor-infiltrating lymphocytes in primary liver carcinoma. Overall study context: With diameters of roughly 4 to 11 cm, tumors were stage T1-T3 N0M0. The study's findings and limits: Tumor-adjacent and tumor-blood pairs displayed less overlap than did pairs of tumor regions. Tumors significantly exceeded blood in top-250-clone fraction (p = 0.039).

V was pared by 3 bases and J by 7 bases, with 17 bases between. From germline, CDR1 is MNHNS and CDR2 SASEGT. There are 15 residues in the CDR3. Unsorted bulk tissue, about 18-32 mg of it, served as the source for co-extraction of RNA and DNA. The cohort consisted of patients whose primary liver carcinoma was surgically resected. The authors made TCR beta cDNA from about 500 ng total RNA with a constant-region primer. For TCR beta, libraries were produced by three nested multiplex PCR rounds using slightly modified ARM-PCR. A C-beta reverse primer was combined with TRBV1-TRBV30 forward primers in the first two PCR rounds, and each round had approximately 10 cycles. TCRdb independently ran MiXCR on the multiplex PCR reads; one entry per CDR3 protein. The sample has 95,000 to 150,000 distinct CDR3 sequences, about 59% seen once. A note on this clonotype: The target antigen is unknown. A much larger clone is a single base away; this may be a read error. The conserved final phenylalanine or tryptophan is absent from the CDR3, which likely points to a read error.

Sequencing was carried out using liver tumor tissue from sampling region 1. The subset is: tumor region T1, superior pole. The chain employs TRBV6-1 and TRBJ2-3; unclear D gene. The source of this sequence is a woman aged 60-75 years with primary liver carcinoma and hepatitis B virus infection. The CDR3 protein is CASSDLPTPANTQYV. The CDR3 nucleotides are TGTGCCAGCAGTGATTTGCCCACACCCGCAAATACGCAGTATGTT.